This T cell receptor beta chain derives from a study of read filtering for tumor transcriptome and immune sequencing. Study-wide context: Eight or nine patients were R-ISS I, about 16 were R-ISS II, more than five were R-ISS III. Study outcomes and limitations: Single-read clonotypes: 80% to 90% of IR-seq clonotypes (around 4% of reads), 74.6% of RNA-seq clonotypes (roughly 45% of reads).

In this sample, this clonotype turned up many times. Its antigen is undetermined. From roughly 390 ng of RNA, a library with molecular barcoded alpha/delta and beta/gamma adaptors was made. TCRdb reprocessed the reads with MiXCR, giving one entry per CDR3 protein. The top ten hold approximately 10% of the sample, which has fewer than 150,000 distinct CDR3 sequences, 13% seen once. Germline V CDR1 and CDR2: ENHRY, SYGVKD. Trimming left V 6 bases short and J 0 bases short, with 11 bases between. The CDR3 length is 14 residues. The specimen was a population of CD138-negative cells sorted from bone marrow. The receptor was derived from a donor older than 35 with multiple myeloma. The genes are TRBV10-3 and TRBJ1-1, with a tentative D call TRBD1 (5 bases). This chain's CDR3 is CAISADNLNTEAFF. For the CDR3, the DNA is TGTGCCATCAGCGCGGACAACCTGAACACTGAAGCTTTCTTT.